Below are 11 T cell receptor beta chains sequenced from a single sample in a study of shared clonotypes between healthy human individuals. Here immunoSEQ multiplex PCR was the method, and the copy in TCRdb shows in-frame clones only, minus some. The repertoire holds millions of clones, with 93% as singletons. Sequencing input: naive CD4+ T cells from PBMCs. Subset denoted: CD45RA+ positively selected. These receptors came from a man between 18 and 35 years old in good health. Some clones in this sample may be carry-over from other donors' samples.

The gene calls are TRBV18 and TRBJ2-6, with a weak D call TRBD1 (6 bases). The V gene lost 2 bases and the J gene lost 4 bases, with 15 bases spanning the gap. CDR1 KGHSH and CDR2 LQKENI come from the germline V gene. The CDR3 sequence is 17 residues long. DNA of the CDR3: TGTGCCAGCTCACCAGGCCTGCAGGGGACAGGGGCCAACGTCCTGACTTTC. Residues: CASSPGLQGTGANVLTF.

J is TRBJ1-3 and V is TRBV6-1; the D gene is possibly TRBD1 (5 bases). Germline loops: CDR1 MNHNS, CDR2 SASEGT. V was cut by 1 base and J by 4 bases, with 11 bases left in between. The CDR3 is 15 amino acids. The CDR3 DNA sequence: TGTGCCAGCAGTGAAGTAGGGGCGGGAGGAAACACCATATATTTT. This encodes CASSEVGAGGNTIYF.

The chain links TRBV7-8 to TRBJ2-7, with D uncertain. The CDR3 consists of 15 residues. Trimming shortened V by 5 bases and J by 5 bases, and 19 bases separated the two germline ends. The germline CDR1 and CDR2 sequences are SGHVS and FQNEAQ. The CDR3 region has the DNA TGTGCCAGCAGCGAACTAAGGATCCGGCAGAACGAGCAGTACTTC. Amino acids: CASSELRIRQNEQYF.

The chain recombines TRBV9 with TRBJ2-7; 7 bases are shared with TRBD1. Looked up from germline, CDR1 is SGDLS and CDR2 is YYNGEE. The trim removed 5 bases at V and 3 bases at J, leaving 8 bases unmatched. The CDR3 contains 14 residues. In DNA form, the CDR3 reads TGTGCCAGCAGTGGACAGGCAGGGATCTACGAGCAGTACTTC. Residues: CASSGQAGIYEQYF.

This chain uses TRBV5-4 with TRBJ1-1; D unresolved. This CDR3 is built from 14 residues. CDR1 and CDR2 from the germline V gene are SGHNT and YYREEE (reference sequence). V was clipped by 4 bases and J by 2 bases, with 12 bases between them. In DNA, the CDR3 is TGTGCCAGCAGCCCGGGTGGGGTCAACACTGAAGCTTTCTTT. It specifies CASSPGGVNTEAFF.

The rearrangement joins TRBV9 to TRBJ2-7, with D perhaps TRBD1 (7 bases). The CDR3 covers 15 residues. Between the trimmed V and J ends, which lost 4 bases and 9 bases, there was a span of 23 bases. The germline gives CDR1 SGDLS, CDR2 YYNGEE. The CDR3 loop reads CASSPQGGPPFPQYF. CDR3 DNA: TGTGCCAGCAGCCCCCAGGGGGGCCCCCCTTTTCCGCAGTACTTC.

The chain uses TRBV5-1 and TRBJ1-2; tentative D call: TRBD1 (5 bases). The CDR3 length is 12 residues. Germline V gene sequence: CDR1 SGHRS, CDR2 YFSETQ. V lost 3 bases and J 3 bases, leaving 6 bases between the germline ends. CDR3 loop: CASSWDHYGYTF. In nucleotides, the CDR3 is TGCGCCAGCAGCTGGGACCACTATGGCTACACCTTC.

J is TRBJ2-3 and V is TRBV9; no definite D call. Deletions cut 0 bases from V and 2 bases from J, with 16 bases between. Germline values: CDR1 SGDLS, CDR2 YYNGEE. The CDR3 runs to 17 residues. CDR3 nucleotides: TGTGCCAGCAGCGTAGTGGCTACCGAAAGATTCACAGATACGCAGTATTTT. Amino acid sequence: CASSVVATERFTDTQYF.

The rearrangement uses TRBV4-1 and TRBJ2-7; weak D call: TRBD1 (5 bases). The CDR3 sequence is 13 residues long. CDR1 and CDR2 from the germline V gene are MGHRA and YSYEKL. The V and J ends lost 5 bases and 4 bases respectively, with 12 bases between them. The CDR3 protein is CASSTLDTYEQYF. The CDR3 coding sequence is TGCGCCAGCAGCACTTTGGACACTTACGAGCAGTACTTC.

The genes are TRBV6-1 and TRBJ1-5, with TRBD1 matching 7 bases. CDR1 and CDR2 from the germline V gene are MNHNS and SASEGT. Unmatched junction bases numbered 10, after V lost 7 bases and J lost 4 bases. This CDR3 is built from 15 residues. As DNA, the CDR3 is TGTGCCAGCATGAGGGGACAGCTTCTAAATCAGCCCCAGCATTTT. Residues: CASMRGQLLNQPQHF.

This chain links TRBV4-1 with TRBJ2-6; 7 positions agree with TRBD2. The germline V gene has CDR1 MGHRA and CDR2 YSYEKL. Germline trimming cut 3 bases from V and 2 bases from J; bases unmatched to any gene: 7. CDR3 size: 17 residues. CDR3 amino acids: CASSHPVGGAGANVLTF. DNA for the CDR3: TGCGCCAGCAGCCACCCCGTGGGGGGGGCTGGGGCCAACGTCCTGACTTTC.